This T cell receptor (beta chain) was recovered during a study of tumor-infiltrating lymphocytes in primary liver carcinoma. Study summary: Staged T1-T3 N0M0, the tumors had sizes that ranged from about 4.2 to 10 cm across. The yield of productive TCRbeta reads per sample was roughly 3.65 to 8 million and was similar across tissue types.

Germline lookup yields CDR1 SGHAT and CDR2 FQDESV (reference sequence). The CDR3 sequence is 15 residues long. V lost 5 bases and J lost 2, with 13 bases in between. A primer matching the constant region was used to make TCR beta cDNA from approximately 0.45 ug of total RNA. Slightly modified ARM-PCR with three nested multiplex PCR rounds yielded TCR beta libraries. Forward primers for TRBV1-TRBV30 and a C-beta reverse primer served the first two PCR rounds, at about 10 cycles each. TCRdb independently ran MiXCR on the multiplex PCR reads; one entry per CDR3 protein. The sample contains about 330,000 distinct CDR3 sequences, 65% of which appear only once. Regarding this clonotype: The conserved final phenylalanine or tryptophan is absent from the CDR3, which likely points to a read error.

Blood RNA was derived from unsorted whole blood, and germline DNA was extracted too. The TCR was taken from a man in his forties with primary liver carcinoma and hepatitis B virus infection. Sequencing was carried out using peripheral blood. The rearrangement uses TRBV11-1 and TRBJ2-1, with D perhaps TRBD1 (5 bases). Written as DNA, the CDR3 is TGTGCCAGCAGCCCCAGGACAATCACCTACAATGAGCAGTTCTCC. Protein product: CASSPRTITYNEQFS.